A single sample gave rise to the 14 T cell receptor beta chains below, sequenced in a study of shared clonotypes between healthy human individuals. Data came from immunoSEQ multiplex PCR; TCRdb stores just in-frame clones and leaves some out. The sample records around 2.5 million clones, 80% to 95% being singletons. The sample comprised naive CD4+ T cells from PBMCs. The subset was: CD45RA+ positively selected. These receptor sequences come from a man between 18 and 35 years old in good health. Some clones in this sample may be carry-over from other donors' samples.

The gene calls are TRBV30 and TRBJ2-5; 8 bases are a match to TRBD1. V was pared by 2 bases and J by 5 bases, with 10 bases of the junction left unmatched. The CDR3 loop spans 15 amino acids. Germline CDR1 reads GTSNPN; CDR2 reads SVGIG (reference sequence). CDR3 residues: CAWSKLGTGRETQYF. DNA for the CDR3: TGTGCCTGGAGTAAACTCGGGACAGGCCGGGAGACCCAGTACTTC.

The genes are TRBV27 and TRBJ2-2; tentative D call: TRBD2 (5 bases). Germline loops: CDR1 MNHEY, CDR2 SMNVEV (reference sequence). The CDR3 covers 14 residues. The V end was cut by 5 bases, the J end by 4 bases, with 11 bases between. The CDR3 region is CASSLGLITGELFF. The CDR3, as DNA: TGTGCCAGCAGTCTCGGACTCATCACCGGGGAGCTGTTTTTT.

This clone came up a few times. This chain joins TRBV4-1 and TRBJ2-1; 12 bases match TRBD2. Per germline, CDR1 MGHRA and CDR2 YSYEKL. Unmatched junction bases numbered 7, after V lost 2 bases and J lost 8 bases. The CDR3 spans 16 residues. The CDR3 reads CASSQPTSGSFYEQFF. CDR3 nucleotides: TGCGCCAGCAGCCAACCGACTAGCGGGAGTTTCTATGAGCAGTTCTTC.

As regards this clone: Different DNA sequences within this sample yield the same CDR3. The gene calls are TRBV6-5 and TRBJ2-7, with D uncertain. Germline V CDR1 and CDR2: MNHEY, SVGAGI. V lost 2 bases, J lost 0 bases, and 8 bases lay in between. The CDR3 covers 14 residues. CDR3 residues: CASSYGQASYEQYF. The CDR3, as DNA: TGTGCCAGCAGTTACGGGCAGGCCTCCTACGAGCAGTACTTC.

The chain carries TRBV4-3 and TRBJ1-6; maybe TRBD1 (5 bases). The CDR3 consists of 19 residues. The V gene's germline CDR1 is LGHNA and CDR2 YSLEER. Deletions cut 1 base from V and 5 bases from J, with 21 bases between. The CDR3 is CASSQVGPGPFTHNSPLHF. The CDR3 coding sequence is TGCGCCAGCAGCCAAGTGGGGCCCGGCCCTTTCACTCATAATTCACCCCTCCACTTT.

V and J are TRBV25-1 and TRBJ1-4; D unclear. V was clipped by 3 bases and J by 0 bases, with 8 bases between them. The CDR3 consists of 15 residues. CDR1 is MGHDK and CDR2 is SYGVNS in the germline V gene. CDR3 residues: CASSEYKATNEKLFF. CDR3 nucleotide sequence: TGTGCCAGCAGTGAGTACAAAGCAACTAATGAAAAACTGTTTTTT. The entire variable domain, with the rest obtained from reference TRBV25-1 and TRBJ1-4, is as follows: EADIYQTPRYLVIGTGKKITLECSQTMGHDKMYWYQQDPGMELHLIHYSYGVNSTEKGDLSSESTVSRIRTEHFPLTLESARPSHTSQYLCASSEYKATNEKLFFGSGTQLSVL.

The gene calls are TRBV28 and TRBJ1-2; 8 bases agree with TRBD1. The V gene's germline CDR1 is MDHEN and CDR2 SYDVKM. This CDR3 spans 13 amino acids. V dropped 6 bases and J dropped 3; count of bases not matched to a gene: 3. The DNA of the CDR3 is TGTGCCAGCAGGCCGACAGGGGACTATGGCTACACCTTC. This translates into CASRPTGDYGYTF.

In its sample, this clone was seen once. The chain couples TRBV7-9 to TRBJ2-1, with 7 bases aligning to TRBD1. J gave up 10 bases and V 5 bases, and 17 bases lay outside the gene matches. The CDR3 contains 16 residues. Germline values: CDR1 SEHNR, CDR2 FQNEAQ (reference sequence). The CDR3 loop reads CASSLSKGAYGEEQFF. The CDR3 DNA follows: TGTGCCAGCAGCCTTTCCAAGGGGGCATATGGCGAGGAGCAGTTCTTC.

The rearrangement links TRBV6-1 to TRBJ2-5; tentative D call: TRBD1 (7 bases). Germline V gene sequence: CDR1 MNHNS, CDR2 SASEGT. This CDR3 comprises 15 residues. V lost 6 bases and J lost 5, with 19 bases in between. CDR3 amino acids: CASSQQPGGWETQYF. CDR3 nucleotides: TGTGCCAGCAGCCAACAGCCAGGGGGGTGGGAGACCCAGTACTTC.

This sequence joins TRBV7-2 and TRBJ2-6; 7 bases are shared with TRBD1. V lost 7 bases to trimming and J lost 5 bases; unmatched junction nucleotides: 14. Germline V CDR1 and CDR2: SGHTA, FQGNSA. CDR3 length equals 17 residues. CDR3 sequence: CASTNRGARKRANVLTF. The DNA for the CDR3 is TGTGCCAGCACCAACAGGGGAGCCAGAAAACGGGCCAACGTCCTGACTTTC.

The chain combines TRBV9 with TRBJ2-1; 12 positions agree with TRBD2. Trimming at V came to 1 base and at J to 4 bases, leaving 9 bases not matched to a gene. In germline, CDR1 is SGDLS, CDR2 YYNGEE. The CDR3 contains 18 residues. CDR3 amino acids: CASSVRPTTSGRYNEQFF. In DNA, the CDR3 is TGTGCCAGCAGCGTAAGGCCGACGACTAGCGGGAGATACAATGAGCAGTTCTTC.

The chain carries TRBV5-1 and TRBJ2-5; 8 bases map to TRBD2. The CDR3 loop spans 13 amino acids. CDR1 and CDR2 (germline): SGHRS, YFSETQ. V trimming: 7 bases; J trimming: 7 bases; junction bases outside the gene matches: 9. The CDR3 sequence is CASVPAGGGTQYF. CDR3 coding DNA: TGCGCCAGCGTCCCCGCGGGAGGCGGGACCCAGTACTTC.

The V gene is TRBV7-2, the J gene TRBJ1-2, with D unresolved. Looked up from germline, CDR1 is SGHTA and CDR2 is FQGNSA. This CDR3 region has 14 residues. V was pared by 1 base and J by 4 bases, with 10 bases between. CDR3 DNA: TGTGCCAGCAGCTTAGGGCGGTACAGCTATGGCTACACCTTC. As protein: CASSLGRYSYGYTF.

This clone was observed once. The chain is built from TRBV27 and TRBJ2-2; possibly TRBD1 or TRBD2 for D (5 bases each). V lost 3 bases to trimming and J lost 0 bases, with 14 bases between them. This CDR3 has 17 residues. Germline V gene sequence: CDR1 MNHEY, CDR2 SMNVEV (reference sequence). CDR3 nucleotide sequence: TGTGCCAGCAGTTTGAGGGCAGGGCCGACGAACACCGGGGAGCTGTTTTTT. Its translation: CASSLRAGPTNTGELFF.